This entry lists 17 T cell receptor beta chains sequenced from one sample in a study of cytomegalovirus exposure and HLA in healthy donors. With 60 Vbeta and 13 Jbeta primers, the PCR was carried out. Here immunoSEQ multiplex PCR was the method, and the copy in TCRdb shows in-frame clones only, minus some. The data hold 120,000 to 150,000 clones, with roughly 80% observed a single time. Specimen: PBMCs. The source is a man younger than 35 in good health and CMV-seronegative.

This clone appeared a few times. The rearrangement links TRBV29-1 to TRBJ1-1, with 7 bases matching TRBD1. This CDR3 is 13 amino acids long. The V and J ends lost 6 bases and 0 bases, in that order; junction bases with no gene match: 4. Germline V lookup: CDR1 SQVTM, CDR2 ANQGSEA. For the CDR3, the DNA is TGCAGCGTCAGAGACAGGGTGAACACTGAAGCTTTCTTT. This translates into CSVRDRVNTEAFF. Together with reference TRBV29-1 and TRBJ1-1, the CDR3 gives the full variable domain: SAVISQKPSRDICQRGTSLTIQCQVDSQVTMMFWYRQQPGQSLTLIATANQGSEATYESGFVIDKFPISRPNLTFSTLTVSNMSPEDSSIYLCSVRDRVNTEAFFGQGTRLTVV.

V is TRBV4-2 and J is TRBJ1-1; TRBD1 matches at 7 bases. The germline gives CDR1 LGHNA, CDR2 YNFKEQ. The V gene end was trimmed by 3 bases and the J gene end by 4 bases; junction bases not matched to a gene: 14. The CDR3 consists of 17 residues. The CDR3 coding sequence is TGTGCCAGCAGCCACACTCCGACAGGGCTGGGAGGCACTGAAGCTTTCTTT. Its protein is CASSHTPTGLGGTEAFF.

The chain employs TRBV7-2 and TRBJ1-6; 8 bases agree with TRBD1. J gave up 9 bases and V 8 bases, and 6 bases lay outside the gene matches. CDR1 and CDR2 from the germline V gene are SGHTA and FQGNSA. CDR3 length: 13 residues. CDR3 protein: CASETGVRSPLHF. CDR3 sequence (DNA): TGTGCCAGCGAGACAGGGGTGCGTTCACCCCTCCACTTT.

The J gene is TRBJ1-2, the V gene TRBV7-8, with a weak D call TRBD1 (5 bases). Germline CDR1 SGHVS, CDR2 FQNEAQ. With 5 bases removed from V and 5 bases from J, the gap between germline ends came to 15 bases. The CDR3 length is 14 residues. CDR3 coding DNA: TGTGCCAGCAGCCCCCTCAGGGAAGGGTATGGCTACACCTTC. This sequence encodes CASSPLREGYGYTF.

The V call is TRBV7-8, the J call TRBJ2-5, with a possible D match to TRBD1 (6 bases). Germline CDR1 is SGHVS and CDR2 is FQNEAQ. Trimming removed 4 bases at V and 5 bases at J, with 20 bases between. CDR3 length: 16 amino acids. The CDR3 coding sequence is TGTGCCAGCAGCTCGACGGGACACACGGGCCTGGAGACCCAGTACTTC. This translates into CASSSTGHTGLETQYF.

The chain couples TRBV4-3 to TRBJ1-2, with a weak D call TRBD1 (6 bases). V lost 5 bases, J lost 7 bases, and 20 bases lay in between. The CDR3 runs 15 residues. The V gene's germline CDR1 is LGHNA and CDR2 YSLEER. CDR3 in amino acids: CASSFDRPGRSGYTF. CDR3 nucleotide sequence: TGCGCCAGCAGCTTTGACAGGCCGGGGAGAAGTGGCTACACCTTC.

The chain is built from TRBV11-2 and TRBJ1-1; possibly TRBD1 for D (5 bases). CDR1 and CDR2 (germline): SGHAT, FQNNGV. This CDR3 has 14 residues. Trimming removed 5 bases at V and 1 base at J, with 11 bases between. CDR3 amino acids: CASSADIRNTEAFF. The CDR3 DNA follows: TGTGCCAGCAGCGCGGACATCCGGAACACTGAAGCTTTCTTT.

The CDR3 region has the DNA TGTGCCAGCAGTGCTCAGCGGGGGGCCTCCGGGGCCAACGTCCTGACTTTC. The encoded protein is CASSAQRGASGANVLTF. The J gene is TRBJ2-6, the V gene TRBV2; 9 positions agree with TRBD2. V dropped 4 bases and J dropped 4; count of bases not matched to a gene: 8. The CDR3 consists of 17 residues. Germline V gene lookup returns CDR1 SNHLY and CDR2 FYNNEI.

The table lists this clone with a few counts. The V and J genes are TRBV19 and TRBJ2-5, with 8 bases identical to TRBD1. The CDR3 runs 15 residues. V dropped 1 base and J dropped 4; count of bases not matched to a gene: 5. Germline V lookup: CDR1 LNHDA, CDR2 SQIVND (reference sequence). The DNA of the CDR3 is TGTGCCAGTAGTATAGGACAGGGGTTCGGAGAGACCCAGTACTTC. It yields the protein CASSIGQGFGETQYF.

Concerning this clone: An end of the junction does not agree with germline; a read error may underlie this. The chain employs TRBV7-9 and TRBJ1-2; D is unclear. Germline CDR1 and CDR2: SEHNR and FQNEAQ (reference sequence). The length of the CDR3 is 12 residues. The CDR3 protein is CSSIVLGAGYTF. CDR3 in DNA: TGTTCCAGCATCGTACTAGGAGCTGGCTACACCTTC.

The chain recombines TRBV5-6 with TRBJ2-5; D might be TRBD2 (6 bases). This CDR3 contains 14 residues. CDR1 SGHDT and CDR2 YYEEEE come from the germline V gene. V was trimmed by 3 bases and J by 10 bases, leaving 19 bases between them. The CDR3 reads CASSSAGGEWDQYF. For the CDR3, the DNA is TGTGCCAGCAGCTCAGCCGGCGGGGAATGGGACCAGTACTTC.

The chain combines TRBV7-9 with TRBJ1-1; D perhaps matches TRBD1 (6 bases). CDR1 and CDR2 from the germline V gene are SEHNR and FQNEAQ (reference sequence). V was clipped by 1 base and J by 1 base, with 10 bases between them. This CDR3 comprises 15 residues. CDR3 bases: TGTGCCAGCAGCTTAGACAGGGTTCGGAACACTGAAGCTTTCTTT. Its protein product is CASSLDRVRNTEAFF.

This chain links TRBV9 with TRBJ1-1; tentatively, D is TRBD1 (5 bases). This CDR3 spans 13 amino acids. V was clipped by 0 bases and J by 3 bases, with 6 bases between them. Germline V CDR1 and CDR2: SGDLS, YYNGEE. CDR3 sequence (DNA): TGTGCCAGCAGCGTAGAACAGGACACTGAAGCTTTCTTT. As protein: CASSVEQDTEAFF.

The rearrangement links TRBV7-8 to TRBJ2-1, with D uncertain. From germline, CDR1 is SGHVS and CDR2 FQNEAQ. This CDR3 contains 17 residues. Trimming left V 1 base short and J 0 bases short, with 13 bases between. CDR3 sequence: CASSLGPSVSSYNEQFF. The CDR3 nucleotides read TGTGCCAGCAGCTTAGGTCCATCTGTGAGCTCCTACAATGAGCAGTTCTTC.

CDR3 sequence (DNA): TGTGCCTGGAGCCGAATAACAGGTTCCCCTGAAGCTTTCTTT. Translation: CAWSRITGSPEAFF. The chain joins TRBV30 to TRBJ1-1; TRBD1 might be the D (5 bases). This CDR3 has 14 amino acids. CDR1 is GTSNPN and CDR2 is SVGIG in the germline V gene (reference sequence). V dropped 3 bases and J dropped 6 bases, with 17 bases sitting between them.

This clone was detected once. The gene calls are TRBV5-1 and TRBJ1-3; 8 bases agree with TRBD1. The CDR3 is 16 residues long. J was trimmed by 4 bases and V by 3 bases; bases with no gene match: 9. From germline, CDR1 is SGHRS and CDR2 YFSETQ. The CDR3 sequence is CASSSDRGVVGNTIYF. DNA for the CDR3: TGCGCCAGCAGCTCCGACAGGGGAGTAGTCGGAAACACCATATATTTT.

The genes are TRBV6-5 and TRBJ2-1, with D uncertain. This CDR3 spans 15 amino acids. The ends were cut back, 2 bases at V and 4 bases at J, with 12 bases in the middle. Germline V gene data show CDR1 as MNHEY and CDR2 as SVGAGI. The CDR3, as DNA: TGTGCCAGCAGTTACGCGGCAGATCAATACAATGAGCAGTTCTTC. It is translated as CASSYAADQYNEQFF.